This entry lists 22 T cell receptor beta chains sequenced from one sample in a study of B cell selection in AIRE deficiency. Regulatory T cells were sorted as CD4+CD25hiCD127low/negative cells. Assay used: immunoSEQ multiplex PCR; TCRdb lists only in-frame clones, some missing. The data contain about 22,000 clones, 85% to 95% of them singletons. Source material: CD4+CD25+ Tregs sorted from PBMCs. Source of these receptors: a human donor in good health.

This sequence joins TRBV21-1 and TRBJ1-3; the table's D call, TRBD1, was not checked against the DNA. TRBV21-1 is termed a pseudogene. This CDR3 has 20 residues. DNA of the CDR3: TGTGCCAGCAGCAAAGCAAGAGGGACAGACCCCCGAGCCTCTGGAAACACCATATATTTT. It yields the protein CASSKARGTDPRASGNTIYF.

This CDR3 reads CASSTHRDTEAFF. The CDR3 coding sequence is TGTGCCAGCAGTACCCACAGGGACACTGAAGCTTTCTTT. V and J are TRBV6-1 and TRBJ1-1; D possibly corresponds to TRBD1 (6 bases). With 5 bases removed from V and 3 bases from J, the gap between germline ends came to 10 bases. The CDR3 consists of 13 residues. Germline-derived CDR1 and CDR2 are MNHNS and SASEGT.

J is TRBJ2-5 and V is TRBV12-5; the match to TRBD2 covers 10 bases. Losses at the gene ends were 5 bases for V and 5 bases for J; bases not matched to a gene: 5. Germline lookup yields CDR1 LGHNT and CDR2 FRNRAP. This CDR3 is 14 amino acids long. The CDR3 bases are TGTGCTAGTGGTGCTAGCGGGGGAGGGGAGACCCAGTACTTC. Encoded protein: CASGASGGGETQYF.

The chain is built from TRBV2 and TRBJ1-2; no reliable D call. This CDR3 region has 14 residues. V was trimmed by 4 bases and J by 8 bases, leaving 17 bases between them. CDR1 and CDR2 (germline): SNHLY, FYNNEI. The CDR3 here is CASSVQRSISGYTF. The CDR3 nucleotides are TGTGCCAGCAGTGTGCAGCGCTCTATATCGGGCTACACCTTC.

On this clone itself: A read error is possible here, since a much larger clone lies one base away. This chain connects TRBV7-9 to TRBJ1-2, with D unclear. Germline V lookup: CDR1 SEHNR, CDR2 FQNEAQ (reference sequence). Between the trimmed V and J ends, which lost 5 bases and 3 bases, there was a span of 4 bases. This CDR3 has 11 amino acids. The CDR3 spells CASSLDYGYTF. Here the CDR3 DNA reads TGTGCCAGCAGCCTAGACTATGGCTACACCTTC. Filled out from reference TRBV7-9 and TRBJ1-2, the complete variable domain reads DTGVSQNPRHKITKRGQNVTFRCDPISEHNRLYWYRQTLGQGPEFLTYFQNEAQLEKSRLLSDRFSAERPKGSFSTLEIQRTEQGDSAMYLCASSLDYGYTFGSGTRLTVV.

This chain joins TRBV29-1 and TRBJ1-2, with 7 nucleotides matching TRBD1. Germline lookup yields CDR1 SQVTM and CDR2 ANQGSEA. This CDR3 has 12 amino acids. The V gene end was trimmed by 6 bases and the J gene end by 6 bases; junction bases not matched to a gene: 7. The CDR3 coding sequence is TGCAGCGTCCTGGAAGGGGGCCATGGCTACACCTTC. Amino acid sequence: CSVLEGGHGYTF.

The V and J genes are TRBV4-2 and TRBJ2-3, with D hard to call. Trimming cost V 2 bases and J 9 bases, with 9 bases left between them. The CDR3 extends over 12 amino acids. Germline values: CDR1 LGHNA, CDR2 YNFKEQ. The CDR3 spells CASSQHAGTQYF. CDR3 DNA sequence: TGTGCCAGCAGCCAACATGCCGGAACGCAGTATTTT.

This chain links TRBV11-2 with TRBJ2-1; D is ambiguous. CDR3 length: 14 amino acids. Germline CDR1 is SGHAT and CDR2 is FQNNGV. V lost 5 bases to trimming and J lost 11 bases, with 19 bases between them. The CDR3 DNA is TGTGCCAGCAGCCAGGATCCAGGATTGAGTCAGCAGTTCTTC. Its protein is CASSQDPGLSQQFF. The full variable domain, its missing parts supplied by reference TRBV11-2 and TRBJ2-1, is EAGVAQSPRYKIIEKRQSVAFWCNPISGHATLYWYQQILGQGPKLLIQFQNNGVVDDSQLPKDRFSAERLKGVDSTLKIQPAKLEDSAVYLCASSQDPGLSQQFFGPGTRLTVL.

This chain joins TRBV7-3 and TRBJ2-5, with TRBD2 matching 9 bases. Trimming removed 2 bases from V and 5 bases from J; junction bases left unmatched: 12. CDR3 length: 17 residues. The germline V gene has CDR1 SGHTA and CDR2 FQGTGA. The CDR3 reads CASSLDGYSGRGETQYF. In nucleotides, the CDR3 is TGTGCCAGCAGCTTAGACGGTTATAGCGGGAGAGGGGAGACCCAGTACTTC.

The chain recombines TRBV5-4 with TRBJ2-5, with D uncertain. The germline CDR1 and CDR2 sequences are SGHNT and YYREEE (reference sequence). V was pared by 2 bases and J by 4 bases, with 12 bases between. The CDR3 has 14 amino acids. CDR3 sequence reads: CASSFAQEAETQYF. In DNA form, the CDR3 reads TGTGCCAGCAGCTTTGCCCAAGAAGCAGAGACCCAGTACTTC.

The gene calls are TRBV5-6 and TRBJ2-5; a weak D match, TRBD2 (6 bases). This CDR3 has 14 amino acids. Germline CDR1 is SGHDT and CDR2 is YYEEEE. Trimming shortened V by 4 bases and J by 5 bases, and 15 bases separated the two germline ends. CDR3 residues: CASSAGPLGETQYF. The CDR3 bases are TGTGCCAGCAGCGCGGGACCGCTAGGGGAGACCCAGTACTTC.

V and J are TRBV7-4 and TRBJ2-5; TRBD2 matches at 7 bases. The CDR3 length is 14 residues. Germline V gives CDR1 SGHVT, CDR2 SQSDAQ. V lost 3 bases to trimming and J lost 4 bases; unmatched junction nucleotides: 5. CDR3 nucleotides: TGTGCCAGCAGCTTTGGGGGAGGGACAGAGACCCAGTACTTC. Amino acid sequence: CASSFGGGTETQYF.

The CDR3, as DNA: TGTGCTAGTGGTTTGGCCGGTGTGGGGGTTCCGGCGACATACGAGCAGTACTTC. As protein: CASGLAGVGVPATYEQYF. The chain uses TRBV12-5 and TRBJ2-7, with D possibly called TRBD1 or TRBD2 (5 bases each). Trimming pared 1 base from V and 4 bases from J, leaving 23 bases between. This CDR3 comprises 18 residues. Germline lookup yields CDR1 LGHNT and CDR2 FRNRAP. Using reference TRBV12-5 and TRBJ2-7 for the parts outside the CDR3, the full variable domain is DARVTQTPRHKVTEMGQEVTMRCQPILGHNTVFWYRQTMMQGLELLAYFRNRAPLDDSGMPKDRFSAEMPDATLATLKIQPSEPRDSAVYFCASGLAGVGVPATYEQYFGPGTRLTVT.

This clone showed up just a few times. The chain carries TRBV5-4 and TRBJ2-2; D gene ambiguous. The CDR3 extends over 15 amino acids. The germline gives CDR1 SGHNT, CDR2 YYREEE (reference sequence). Trimming pared 0 bases from V and 1 base from J, leaving 7 bases between. The CDR3 coding sequence is TGTGCCAGCAGCTTGGAACCGGGGAACACCGGGGAGCTGTTTTTT. It codes for CASSLEPGNTGELFF.

In regard to this clone: This may arise from a read error, as a much more abundant clone is one base away. Other DNA sequences in the same sample also yield this CDR3. The CDR3 nucleotides are TGTGCCAGCAGCTTAGACGGTAATCAGCCCCAGCATTTT. It codes for CASSLDGNQPQHF. The J gene is TRBJ1-5, the V gene TRBV7-3; no firm D call. From germline, CDR1 is SGHTA and CDR2 FQGTGA. There are 13 residues in the CDR3. V lost 2 bases to trimming and J lost 4 bases, with 6 bases between them.

This clone was seen once. CDR3 protein: CASGLPNTGELFF. The CDR3 bases are TGCGCCAGCGGACTACCGAACACCGGGGAGCTGTTTTTT. This chain uses TRBV5-1 with TRBJ2-2, with D perhaps TRBD2 (6 bases). Germline V gene lookup returns CDR1 SGHRS and CDR2 YFSETQ. V was trimmed by 7 bases and J by 0 bases, leaving 7 bases between them. The CDR3 totals 13 residues. The full variable domain, its missing parts supplied by reference TRBV5-1 and TRBJ2-2, is KAGVTQTPRYLIKTRGQQVTLSCSPISGHRSVSWYQQTPGQGLQFLFEYFSETQRNKGNFPGRFSGRQFSNSRSEMNVSTLELGDSALYLCASGLPNTGELFFGEGSRLTVL.

CDR3 residues: CASSSQGRSGNTIYF. CDR3 in DNA: TGTGCCAGCAGCTCACAGGGCCGCTCTGGAAACACCATATATTTT. V and J are TRBV7-2 and TRBJ1-3; D is possibly TRBD1 (6 bases). Germline V gene lookup returns CDR1 SGHTA and CDR2 FQGNSA. The CDR3 is made up of 15 amino acids. V was clipped by 4 bases and J by 0 bases, with 10 bases between them.

This clone occurred once. The J gene is TRBJ2-5, the V gene TRBV2; TRBD1 matches at 9 bases. CDR1 and CDR2 (germline): SNHLY, FYNNEI. The ends lost 3 bases at V and 4 bases at J; junction bases unmatched: 6. The CDR3 runs 15 residues. This chain's CDR3 is CASSEVTGGLETQYF. The CDR3 nucleotides read TGTGCCAGCAGTGAGGTGACAGGGGGTCTAGAGACCCAGTACTTC. The full variable domain, in which reference TRBV2 and TRBJ2-5 provide the parts outside the CDR3, is EPEVTQTPSHQVTQMGQEVILRCVPISNHLYFYWYRQILGQKVEFLVSFYNNEISEKSEIFDDQFSVERPDGSNFTLKIRSTKLEDSAMYFCASSEVTGGLETQYFGPGTRLLVL.

The chain has TRBV19 and TRBJ1-3, with D unclear. V was clipped by 7 bases and J by 4 bases, with 2 bases between them. Germline lookup yields CDR1 LNHDA and CDR2 SQIVND (reference sequence). This CDR3 is 10 amino acids long. This CDR3 is CASNGNTIYF. The DNA for the CDR3 is TGTGCCAGTAACGGAAACACCATATATTTT.

This sequence joins TRBV6-4 and TRBJ1-2; 11 positions match TRBD1. Germline V CDR1 and CDR2: MRHNA, SNTAGT. Trimming took 5 bases from V and 0 from J; bases not matched to a gene: 2. This CDR3 region has 15 residues. The CDR3 nucleotides are TGTGCCAGCAGTCTGGACAGGGGGCCTAACTATGGCTACACCTTC. Its translation: CASSLDRGPNYGYTF.

The V and J genes are TRBV6-1 and TRBJ2-7; D remains unclear. The CDR3 sequence is 13 residues long. The germline CDR1 and CDR2 sequences are MNHNS and SASEGT. The germline V and J ends were trimmed by 3 bases and 3 bases, with 9 bases remaining between them. The CDR3 DNA sequence: TGTGCCAGCAGTGAGCGGCAGTTCTACGAGCAGTACTTC. This codes for CASSERQFYEQYF.

This clone was seen just once. The chain links TRBV5-6 to TRBJ2-5, with D unresolved. Trimming shortened V by 0 bases and J by 3 bases, and 6 bases separated the two germline ends. This CDR3 contains 13 residues. Germline loops: CDR1 SGHDT, CDR2 YYEEEE. DNA for the CDR3: TGTGCCAGCAGCTTGGAGGCGGAAGAGACCCAGTACTTC. It is translated as CASSLEAEETQYF.